These T cell receptor beta chains were read from a single sample in a study of shared T cell receptors in the human thymus. Method: immunoSEQ multiplex PCR; TCRdb's copy keeps in-frame clones and lacks some. Of approximately 580,000 clones in the sample, 78% were seen once. Separately, the same data were catalogued under a study of human thymus T cells.

Sequenced sample: thymocytes. The receptors shown here come from a boy younger than two with a congenital heart defect. CDR3s include the opening cysteine and the closing phenylalanine or tryptophan. The order of the fields is V gene, J gene, D gene, clone size, CDR3 DNA, CDR3 protein. The D gene is left open where the match is weak. Size values are once, few and many counts, or a class for expanded clones, and some rows have none.

TRBV5-5	TRBJ2-2	NA	NA	TGTGCCAGCAGCTCACGTTGTACCAAGCAAAAAAACACCGGGGAGCTGTTTTTT	CASSSRCTKQKNTGELFF
TRBV6-5	TRBJ2-2	NA	NA	TGTGCCAGCAGTTCCGTGAACCCGGCCGGGGAGCTGTTTTTT	CASSSVNPAGELFF
TRBV25-1	TRBJ2-1	TRBD1	few	TGTGCCAGCAGGTGGGGGGGACAGGGGATTAATGAGCAGTTCTTC	CASRWGGQGINEQFF
TRBV7-8	TRBJ2-5	TRBD2	NA	TGTGCCAGCAGCTTAGGGACTAGCGGTGAAGAGACCCAGTACTTC	CASSLGTSGEETQYF
TRBV10-3	TRBJ2-5	NA	NA	TGTGCCATCAGTGCCGAAGAGACCCAGTACTTC	CAISAEETQYF
TRBV6-6	TRBJ2-3	NA	NA	TGTGCCAGCAGGACTCGACCCATTAGCACAGATACGCAGTATTTT	CASRTRPISTDTQYF
TRBV29-1	TRBJ2-7	TRBD1	NA	TGCAGCGTTGAAGCAGGACAGGACCAAGGAAGGGTAGGCCACGAGCAGTACTTC	CSVEAGQDQGRVGHEQYF
TRBV30	TRBJ2-7	TRBD1	NA	TGTGCCTGGAAGGGACAGGGGTACGAGCAGTACTTC	CAWKGQGYEQYF
TRBV11-1	TRBJ2-7	NA	NA	TGTGCCAGCAGCCCAGGTCGGGACAAGGCCTACGAGCAGTACTTC	CASSPGRDKAYEQYF
TRBV28	TRBJ2-7	TRBD1	once	TGTGCCAGCAGTCCCCGACAGGGGTTTTACTCCTACGAGCAGTACTTC	CASSPRQGFYSYEQYF
TRBV14	TRBJ2-7	TRBD1	NA	TGTGCCAGCAGCCACCGCGGACAGGGGAGAGATGAGCAGTACTTC	CASSHRGQGRDEQYF
TRBV19	TRBJ1-2	TRBD1	NA	TGTGCCAGTAGTATAATGGGACAGGGAACCGCCACGGGGGGCTACACCTTC	CASSIMGQGTATGGYTF
TRBV7-6	TRBJ2-3	TRBD2	NA	TGTGCCAGCAGCTTAGCGGGAGGGCTGGGAGATACGCAGTATTTT	CASSLAGGLGDTQYF
TRBV5-4	TRBJ2-3	TRBD2	NA	TGTGCCAGCAGCCGGTGGACTAGCGGGAGCACAGATACGCAGTATTTT	CASSRWTSGSTDTQYF
TRBV29-1	TRBJ2-1	NA	NA	TGCAGCGTTGGGCGAGGGGGCAATGAGCAGTTCTTC	CSVGRGGNEQFF
TRBV5-1	TRBJ2-7	TRBD2	NA	TGCGCCAGCAGCTCTGGGACTAGCGGCTACGAGCAGTACTTC	CASSSGTSGYEQYF
TRBV27	TRBJ2-3	NA	NA	TGTGCCAGCAGTTTAGTCAACGGGGTAGAAATTACCACAGATACGCAGTATTTT	CASSLVNGVEITTDTQYF
TRBV18	TRBJ2-7	NA	few	TGTGCCAGCTCACAAAACGGACTGGGCTCCTACGAGCAGTACTTC	CASSQNGLGSYEQYF
TRBV12-5	TRBJ2-1	NA	NA	TGTGCTAGTGGTAACCTAGGGGATGAGCAGTTCTTC	CASGNLGDEQFF
TRBV25-1	TRBJ2-7	NA	NA	TGTGCCAGCAGTCCCACGCCAGGCTTTAGCTCCTACGAGCAGTACTTC	CASSPTPGFSSYEQYF
TRBV5-4	TRBJ2-4	TRBD2	NA	TGTGCCAGCAGCCGGACGGGACTAGCGGGCGACATTCAGTACTTC	CASSRTGLAGDIQYF
TRBV6-7	TRBJ2-1	NA	NA	TGTGCCAGCAGTTACTTACCCGGAGAGAGACCTACCCCAATAAGCGTCTCGCGGTTCTTC	CASSYLPGERPTPISVSRFF
TRBV7-3	TRBJ2-7	TRBD2	NA	TGTGCCAGCAGCGCGTCCGGGACTAGCGGGTCCGAGCAGTACTTC	CASSASGTSGSEQYF
TRBV6-5	TRBJ1-2	NA	NA	TGTGCCAGCAGCCCCGGGACATCGGGCTACACCTTC	CASSPGTSGYTF
TRBV15	TRBJ2-2	NA	NA	TGTGCCACCAGCAGGGACAGCCTCGCGAACACCGGGGAGCTGTTTTTT	CATSRDSLANTGELFF
TRBV13	TRBJ2-7	NA	NA	TGTGCCAGCAGCTTAGGCAAGTCGGGAAGCTACGAGCAGTACTTC	CASSLGKSGSYEQYF
TRBV27	TRBJ2-7	TRBD1	NA	TGTGCCAGCAGTTCCACAGGGGCGGTTGGCGAGCAGTACTTC	CASSSTGAVGEQYF
TRBV5-1	TRBJ1-5	TRBD1	NA	TGCGCCAGCACGGTCGGAGGGGGCAGTCAGCCCCAGCATTTT	CASTVGGGSQPQHF
TRBV6-6	TRBJ2-3	NA	NA	TGTGCCAGCAGTCTGCCCGCGGCGAACACAGATACGCAGTATTTT	CASSLPAANTDTQYF
TRBV19	TRBJ2-7	NA	NA	TGTGCCAGTAGTATCTTTCCCACTCTCCCCGGACCGCTGCGGGACGAGCAGTACTTC	CASSIFPTLPGPLRDEQYF
TRBV9	TRBJ2-5	NA	NA	TGTGCCAGCAGCTCAACAGGGCTCCAAGAGACCCAGTACTTC	CASSSTGLQETQYF
TRBV11-2	TRBJ1-5	NA	NA	TGTGCCAGCAGCCCGGGGACACGTTATCAGCCCCAGCATTTT	CASSPGTRYQPQHF
TRBV30	TRBJ2-1	NA	NA	TGTGCCTGGAGTGTACCCTCATCCCGGGACTTCTCCTACAATGAGCAGTTCTTC	CAWSVPSSRDFSYNEQFF
TRBV28	TRBJ2-3	TRBD2	NA	TGTGCCAGCAGACGACTAGCGGACCCGTGGGAAAGCACAGATACGCAGTATTTT	CASRRLADPWESTDTQYF
TRBV20-1	TRBJ2-7	NA	NA	TGCAGTGCTAGAGCCGGCTACGAGCAGTACTTC	CSARAGYEQYF
TRBV6-5	TRBJ2-2	TRBD1	few	TGTGCCAGCAGACCGACAGGGTGGATCGGGGAGCTGTTTTTT	CASRPTGWIGELFF
TRBV14	TRBJ2-7	NA	once	TGTGCCAGCAGCCCTCACCGGAGGGAGCAGTACTTC	CASSPHRREQYF
TRBV7-8	TRBJ2-7	NA	NA	TGTGCCAGCAGCTTAGGACAGTCGGATCCCTTGACAGTCTCCTACGAGCAGTACTTC	CASSLGQSDPLTVSYEQYF
TRBV7-3	TRBJ2-3	TRBD2	NA	TGTGCCAGCAGCTTAACGGGAGGGGACACAGATACGCAGTATTTT	CASSLTGGDTDTQYF
TRBV2	TRBJ2-1	TRBD2	NA	TGTGCCAGCAGTCGGCTAGCGGGAACTGAGCAGTTCTTC	CASSRLAGTEQFF
TRBV6-1	TRBJ2-5	TRBD2	NA	TGTGCCAGCCCCCCCTGGCGGGGGGCGAGAGAGACCCAGTACTTC	CASPPWRGARETQYF
TRBV12-5	TRBJ1-1	NA	NA	TGTGCTAGTGGTTTGGTACAAGGCAGGCGCCACACTGAAGCTTTCTTT	CASGLVQGRRHTEAFF
TRBV19	TRBJ2-7	NA	few	TGTGCCAGTAGTGTCCAGGGTCGGGCCTACGAGCAGTACTTC	CASSVQGRAYEQYF
TRBV6-1	TRBJ2-7	TRBD2	NA	TGTGCCAGCAGTGAAGCCATGCTAGCGGGGGCCTACGAGCAGTACTTC	CASSEAMLAGAYEQYF
TRBV5-1	TRBJ2-1	NA	NA	TGCGCCAGCAGCTTGCCCTACCTAGCGCGTTCCTACAATGAGCAGTTCTTC	CASSLPYLARSYNEQFF
TRBV15	TRBJ1-1	TRBD1	once	TGTGCCACCAGCAGAGACAGCGACAGGGCTGAAGCTTTCTTT	CATSRDSDRAEAFF
TRBV27	TRBJ2-2	NA	NA	TGTGCCAGCAGTGACTACCGCCTGGGTTTTATACGATCCGGGGAGCTGTTTTTT	CASSDYRLGFIRSGELFF
TRBV7-9	TRBJ1-2	TRBD1	NA	TGTGCCAGCAGCCGGGACAGGGGGATCCATGGCTACACCTTC	CASSRDRGIHGYTF
TRBV21-1	TRBJ2-7	NA	NA	TGTGCCAGCAGCACAAACTGCTACAGCTCCTACGAGCAGTACTTC	CASSTNCYSSYEQYF
TRBV4-1	TRBJ1-5	TRBD1	NA	TGCGCCAGCAGCCAAGGGTTCAGGACAGGGACTGGCAATCAGCCCCAGCATTTT	CASSQGFRTGTGNQPQHF